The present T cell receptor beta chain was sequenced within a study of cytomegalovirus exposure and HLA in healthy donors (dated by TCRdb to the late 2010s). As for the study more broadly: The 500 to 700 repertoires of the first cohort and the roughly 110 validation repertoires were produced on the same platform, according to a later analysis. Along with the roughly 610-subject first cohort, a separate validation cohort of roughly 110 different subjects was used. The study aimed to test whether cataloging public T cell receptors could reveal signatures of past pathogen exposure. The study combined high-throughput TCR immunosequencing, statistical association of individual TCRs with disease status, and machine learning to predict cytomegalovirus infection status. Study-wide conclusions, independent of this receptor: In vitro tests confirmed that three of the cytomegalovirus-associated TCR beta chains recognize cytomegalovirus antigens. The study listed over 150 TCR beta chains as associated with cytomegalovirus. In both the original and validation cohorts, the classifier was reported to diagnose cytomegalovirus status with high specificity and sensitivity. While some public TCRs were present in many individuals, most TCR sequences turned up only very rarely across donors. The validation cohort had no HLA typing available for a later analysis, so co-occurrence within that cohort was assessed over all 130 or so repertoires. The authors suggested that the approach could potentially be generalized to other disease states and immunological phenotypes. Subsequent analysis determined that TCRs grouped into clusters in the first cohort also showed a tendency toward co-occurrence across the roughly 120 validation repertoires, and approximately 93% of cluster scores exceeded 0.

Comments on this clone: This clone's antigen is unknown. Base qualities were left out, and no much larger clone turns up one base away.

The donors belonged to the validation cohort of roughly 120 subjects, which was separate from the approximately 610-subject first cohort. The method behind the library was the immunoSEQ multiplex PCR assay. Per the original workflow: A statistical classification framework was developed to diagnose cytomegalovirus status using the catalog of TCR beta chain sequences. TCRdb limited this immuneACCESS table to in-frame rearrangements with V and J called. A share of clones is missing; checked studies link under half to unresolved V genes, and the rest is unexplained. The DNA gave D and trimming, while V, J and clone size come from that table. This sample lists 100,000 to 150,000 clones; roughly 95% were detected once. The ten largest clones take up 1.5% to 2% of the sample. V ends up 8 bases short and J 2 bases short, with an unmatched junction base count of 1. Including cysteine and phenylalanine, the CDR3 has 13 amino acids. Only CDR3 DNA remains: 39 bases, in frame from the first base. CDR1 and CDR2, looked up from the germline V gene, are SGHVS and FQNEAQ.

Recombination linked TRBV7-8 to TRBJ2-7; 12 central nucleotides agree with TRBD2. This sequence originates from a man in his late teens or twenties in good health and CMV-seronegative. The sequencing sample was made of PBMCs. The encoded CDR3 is CASGLAGPYEQYF. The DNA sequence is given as TGTGCCAGCGGACTAGCGGGGCCCTACGAGCAGTACTTC.